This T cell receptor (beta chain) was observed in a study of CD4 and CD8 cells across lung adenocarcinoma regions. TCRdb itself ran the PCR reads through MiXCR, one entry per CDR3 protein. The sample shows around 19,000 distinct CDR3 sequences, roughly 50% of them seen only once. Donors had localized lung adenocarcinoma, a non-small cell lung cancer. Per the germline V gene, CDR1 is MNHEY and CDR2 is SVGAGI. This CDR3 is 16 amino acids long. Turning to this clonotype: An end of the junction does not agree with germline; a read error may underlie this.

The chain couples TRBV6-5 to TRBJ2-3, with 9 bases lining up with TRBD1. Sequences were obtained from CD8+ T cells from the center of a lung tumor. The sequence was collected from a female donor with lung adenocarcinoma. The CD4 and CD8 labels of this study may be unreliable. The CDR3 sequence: CASSYLPTGGSDTQYF. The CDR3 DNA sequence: TGTGCCAGCAGTTACCTCCCGACAGGGGGGTCAGACACTCAGTATTTC.